This T cell receptor beta chain was recorded in a study of blood T cell repertoires in COVID-19. Whole-study context: Whether acute or convalescent, the COVID-19 samples came from the United States, Italy and Spain. T cells, B-cell-depleted T cells, or PBMCs supplied cDNA or gDNA.

In the authors' methods: Estimation of nucleated cell counts was performed using reference gene primer amplification. TCRdb's copy holds only in-frame clones and misses some; the assay was immunoSEQ multiplex PCR. V, J and clone size derive from that table, while D and trimming were established from the DNA sequence. The sample includes some 98,000 clones, approximately 79% seen only once; the top ten take approximately 10%. Germline CDR1 is MGHRA and CDR2 is YSYEKL. The germline V and J ends were trimmed by 0 bases and 7 bases, with 9 bases remaining between them. The CDR3 has 13 residues. The chain uses TRBV4-1 and TRBJ1-2; D not certain. Material for sequencing was peripheral blood. The source is a man between 65 and 79 years old with active or convalescent COVID-19. The CDR3 sequence: CASSQELAIGYTF. The CDR3 DNA is TGCGCCAGCAGCCAAGAGCTAGCTATTGGCTACACCTTC.